This TCR beta chain was obtained from a study of cytomegalovirus exposure and HLA in healthy donors. The table lists this clone with a count of one. The target antigen is unknown. 13 Jbeta primers and 60 Vbeta primers were used for the PCR. Here immunoSEQ multiplex PCR was the method, and the copy in TCRdb shows in-frame clones only, minus some. The table records around 100,000 clones, approximately 82% of them present only once. There are 17 residues in the CDR3. The V gene's germline CDR1 is SGHNT and CDR2 YENEEA. Trimming cost V 2 bases and J 3 bases, with 14 bases left between them. Regarding the study as a whole: The classifier was said to identify cytomegalovirus status with high specificity and sensitivity.

The J gene is TRBJ1-6, the V gene TRBV11-3; the D is unclear. The TCR originated in a man aged 25 to 45 in good health and CMV-seropositive. Sequenced input: PBMCs. CDR3 loop: CASSLPLPVYYNSPLHF. The CDR3 DNA is TGTGCCAGCAGCTTACCCCTGCCGGTATACTATAATTCACCCCTCCACTTT.